The 9 T cell receptor beta chains below all came from one sample that was sequenced in a study of blood T cell repertoires in COVID-19. Repertoires were generated with immunoSEQ multiplex PCR, while TCRdb's copy carries only in-frame clones and drops some. The sample holds roughly 100,000 clones, around 94% seen once. Sequenced: peripheral blood. These receptors all stem from a man between 50 and 59 years old with active COVID-19.

This chain connects TRBV6-5 to TRBJ1-2; 8 bases align to TRBD1. Germline CDR1 MNHEY, CDR2 SVGAGI. The CDR3 has 14 residues. V lost 4 bases, J lost 7 bases, and 8 bases stayed unmatched. The CDR3 reads CASSLDRAGRGYTF. The CDR3 DNA is TGTGCCAGCAGTTTGGACAGGGCAGGACGTGGCTACACCTTC.

V and J are TRBV7-2 and TRBJ1-3; a possible D gene is TRBD1 (6 bases). V was cut by 1 base and J by 2 bases, with 9 bases left in between. Germline CDR1 is SGHTA and CDR2 is FQGNSA. The CDR3 runs to 15 residues. The DNA of the CDR3 is TGTGCCAGCAGCTTAGGAACAGGGACTGGAAACACCATATATTTT. Its protein product is CASSLGTGTGNTIYF.

The gene calls are TRBV30 and TRBJ2-3; D call uncertain. Germline loops: CDR1 GTSNPN, CDR2 SVGIG (reference sequence). CDR3 length equals 13 residues. V lost 0 bases and J lost 2, with 6 bases in between. The CDR3 DNA reads TGTGCCTGGAGTGTACAAACCACAGATACGCAGTATTTT. Translation: CAWSVQTTDTQYF.

This sequence joins TRBV7-2 and TRBJ2-7; 10 nucleotides align to TRBD1. There are 16 residues in the CDR3. Germline trimming cut 4 bases from V and 1 base from J; bases unmatched to any gene: 7. CDR1 and CDR2 from the germline V gene are SGHTA and FQGNSA. The CDR3 sequence: CASSYRDRGTSYEQYF. CDR3 nucleotide sequence: TGTGCCAGCAGCTACAGGGACAGGGGTACTTCCTACGAGCAGTACTTC. Combining the CDR3 with reference TRBV7-2 and TRBJ2-7 gives the whole variable domain GAGVSQSPSNKVTEKGKDVELRCDPISGHTALYWYRQSLGQGLEFLIYFQGNSAPDKSGLPSDRFSAERTGGSVSTLTIQRTQQEDSAVYLCASSYRDRGTSYEQYFGPGTRLTVT.

This rearrangement joins TRBV6-1 to TRBJ2-3, with 12 bases matching TRBD2. After removal of 1 base from V and 6 bases from J, the junction contained 5 bases not matched to a gene. Looked up from germline, CDR1 is MNHNS and CDR2 is SASEGT. This CDR3 region has 16 residues. The CDR3 DNA is TGTGCCAGCAGTGAAGAGCTAGCGGGAGGGGGTGATACGCAGTATTTT. Protein: CASSEELAGGGDTQYF.

V and J are TRBV6-5 and TRBJ1-5; no definite D call. This CDR3 has 15 amino acids. Between the trimmed V and J ends, which lost 5 bases and 5 bases, there was a span of 16 bases. Germline V lookup: CDR1 MNHEY, CDR2 SVGAGI. The CDR3 sequence is CASSLQFLGDQPQHF. As DNA, the CDR3 is TGTGCCAGCAGTCTACAGTTTTTAGGCGATCAGCCCCAGCATTTT.

This chain links TRBV12-3 or TRBV12-4 with TRBJ1-2; TRBD1 might be the D (6 bases). The length of the CDR3 is 13 residues. Trimming shortened V by 5 bases and J by 2 bases, and 9 bases separated the two germline ends. The CDR3 DNA reads as TGTGCCAGCAGTATTCAGGGGAACTATGGCTACACCTTC. Its protein product is CASSIQGNYGYTF.

The CDR3 sequence is CASTGLAGLSNEQFF. The CDR3, as DNA: TGTGCCAGCACGGGACTAGCGGGACTTTCTAATGAGCAGTTCTTC. This chain connects TRBV6-5 to TRBJ2-1; TRBD2 matches 13 bases. Germline values: CDR1 MNHEY, CDR2 SVGAGI. Germline trimming cut 7 bases from V and 7 bases from J; bases unmatched to any gene: 7. The CDR3 runs 15 residues.

The chain employs TRBV7-9 and TRBJ1-4; tentatively, D is TRBD1 (5 bases). Looked up from germline, CDR1 is SEHNR and CDR2 is FQNEAQ (reference sequence). The V and J ends lost 0 bases and 7 bases respectively, with 12 bases between them. The CDR3 runs 15 residues. The CDR3 region has the DNA TGTGCCAGCAGCTTAGCGGCGCTGGGGCGTGAAAAACTGTTTTTT. Translating it yields CASSLAALGREKLFF.